These T cell receptor beta chains were read from a single sample in a study of T-cell memory formation after mild COVID-19. TCRdb reprocessed the 5' RACE reads with MiXCR, giving one entry per CDR3 protein. Of a few hundred thousand distinct CDR3 sequences in the sample, approximately 29% were seen once. Sequencing was performed on PBMCs or a T cell subset sorted from them (not recorded which). These receptors all stem from an adult woman who had mild COVID-19 (a few samples of this study predate the infection). Cell type and time point are not known. Each CDR3 is given with its conserved first and last residue. The D gene is left open where the match is weak. A row's size may be missing; if present it is once, few, many or a size class.

v_call	d_call	j_call	clone_size	cdr3_nt	cdr3_aa
TRBV12-3/TRBV12-4	TRBD2	TRBJ2-2	.	TGTGCCAGCAGTTCCCTGTCGGGGGGACTGAACACCGGGGAGCTGTTTTTT	CASSSLSGGLNTGELFF
TRBV20-1	.	TRBJ2-2	few	TGCAGTGCTAGAGATCAGATAGCCGGTGAGCTGTTTTTT	CSARDQIAGELFF
TRBV12-3/TRBV12-4	.	TRBJ2-1	many	TGTGCCAGCAGTCCGGGGACTCTAGGATCCAGTGAGCAGTTCTTC	CASSPGTLGSSEQFF
TRBV11-2	.	TRBJ1-1	few	TGTGCCAGCAGCCTCATCCGGGAGAACACTGAAGCTTTCTTT	CASSLIRENTEAFF
TRBV9	.	TRBJ1-2	.	TGTGCCAGCGGGGAACTGTATGGCTACACCTTC	CASGELYGYTF
TRBV14	.	TRBJ2-5	few	TGTGCCAGCAGCCAAGGTGCAGGGGCAGAGACCCAGTACTTC	CASSQGAGAETQYF
TRBV4-1	TRBD1	TRBJ1-5	few	TGCGCCAGCAGCCAGCCGGACAGGGGAGGCAATCAGCCCCAGCATTTT	CASSQPDRGGNQPQHF
TRBV3-1	TRBD1	TRBJ2-5	.	TGTGCCAGCAGCCAAGTTGGACAGGGGACGCAAGAGACCCAGTACTTC	CASSQVGQGTQETQYF
TRBV20-1	.	TRBJ1-4	once	TGCAGTGCTAGAGATCAGCAGGTTGAGGAAAAACTGTTTTTT	CSARDQQVEEKLFF
TRBV27	TRBD1	TRBJ2-7	few	TGTGCCAGCAGTTTTCTGCAGGGGGATTACGAGCAGTACTTC	CASSFLQGDYEQYF
TRBV4-3	.	TRBJ2-1	.	TGCGCCAGCAGCCAAGAAGGTCTGCCGGGGGAGCAGTTCTTC	CASSQEGLPGEQFF
TRBV24-1	.	TRBJ2-3	few	TGTGCCACCAGTGGAAGTGTCCAACACACAAACACAGATACGCAGTATTTT	CATSGSVQHTNTDTQYF
TRBV12-3/TRBV12-4	TRBD1	TRBJ2-5	.	TGTGCCAGCAGTACCCGGGACAGGGGGCTACAAGAGACCCAGTACTTC	CASSTRDRGLQETQYF
TRBV18	.	TRBJ1-5	few	TGTGCCAGCTCACCGGGGGGCACAGCGAGCAATCAGCCCCAGCATTTT	CASSPGGTASNQPQHF
TRBV5-5	.	TRBJ1-5	.	TGTGCCAGCAGCTCCAATAGGGATCAGCCCCAGCATTTT	CASSSNRDQPQHF
TRBV7-2	.	TRBJ2-2	.	TGTGCCAGCAGCTTAGTTTCAGGGGCCCCCGGGGAGCTGTTTTTT	CASSLVSGAPGELFF
TRBV5-5	.	TRBJ1-1	once	TGTGCCAGCAGCTGGATCTATGGCGGCACTGAAGCTTTCTTT	CASSWIYGGTEAFF
TRBV7-9	.	TRBJ2-1	few	TGTGCCAGCAGCTTACTCTCATGGGAGCAGTTCTTC	CASSLLSWEQFF
TRBV20-1	.	TRBJ2-7	.	TGCAGTGCTAGAAGCGGGACAGAGGAGTCCTACGAGCAGTACTTC	CSARSGTEESYEQYF
TRBV9	TRBD2	TRBJ2-3	.	TGTGCCAGCAGCGACCCGGGCGGGGGGGCAGATACGCAGTATTTT	CASSDPGGGADTQYF
TRBV27	.	TRBJ2-5	few	TGTGCCAGCAGTCCCCTCCGGGACCGACTGAGGGGAGAGACCCAGTACTTC	CASSPLRDRLRGETQYF
TRBV18	.	TRBJ2-3	many	TGTGCCAGCTCATCGGGATCCCATACGCAGTATTTT	CASSSGSHTQYF
TRBV14	TRBD1	TRBJ2-7	few	TGTGCCAGCAGCCAACTGGGACAGAACTACGAGCAGTACTTC	CASSQLGQNYEQYF
TRBV11-2	.	TRBJ2-7	.	TGTGCCAGCAGCTTGGAGGGGGCGAGGTACGAGCAGTACTTC	CASSLEGARYEQYF
TRBV20-1	.	TRBJ1-1	few	TGCAGTGCTAGAGTGGAAGGGACCACTGAAGCTTTCTTT	CSARVEGTTEAFF
TRBV3-1	.	TRBJ2-7	.	TGTGCCAGCAGCGAAGTTCCGGGGGCCACCACCTACGAGCAGTACTTC	CASSEVPGATTYEQYF
TRBV6-5	.	TRBJ1-2	.	TGTGCCAGCAGTTCTAACCCCTATGGCTACACCTTC	CASSSNPYGYTF
TRBV7-3	TRBD2	TRBJ2-3	.	TGTGCCAGCAGCGCCCCGCTAGCGGGAGGGCCCGATACGCAGTATTTT	CASSAPLAGGPDTQYF
TRBV5-1	TRBD2	TRBJ2-5	.	TGCGCCAGCAGCCCGGGGAGGGCAGAAGAGACCCAGTACTTC	CASSPGRAEETQYF
TRBV19	TRBD1	TRBJ2-5	many	TGTGCCAGTAGGACAGGGTCGATGGAGACCCAGTACTTC	CASRTGSMETQYF
TRBV2	.	TRBJ2-3	many	TGTGCCAGCAGATACACAGATACGCAGTATTTT	CASRYTDTQYF
TRBV12-3/TRBV12-4	TRBD1	TRBJ2-6	.	TGTGCCAGCCGACAGGGAGCTGGGGCCAACGTCCTGACTTTC	CASRQGAGANVLTF
TRBV5-5	.	TRBJ2-5	.	TGTGCCAGCAGCTACCGACTAGACCAAGAGACCCAGTACTTC	CASSYRLDQETQYF
TRBV11-2	.	TRBJ2-7	few	TGTGCCAGCAGCTTAGACGAGCAGTACTTC	CASSLDEQYF
TRBV7-2	.	TRBJ1-5	.	TGTGCCAGCAGCTTAGGTCCCGGTCAGGGAAAAGCCCAGCATTTT	CASSLGPGQGKAQHF
TRBV12-5	.	TRBJ2-2	.	TGTGCTAGTGGCCCCCGATCCCCGCTCACCGGGGAGCTGTTTTTT	CASGPRSPLTGELFF
TRBV24-1	TRBD1	TRBJ2-3	many	TGTGCCACCAGCCCCGGGACAGGATATCCCCAAGGAGATACGCAGTATTTT	CATSPGTGYPQGDTQYF
TRBV5-1	.	TRBJ1-2	few	TGCGCCAGCAGCTTGAACAGACCAAACTATGGCTACACCTTC	CASSLNRPNYGYTF
TRBV5-1	.	TRBJ1-2	.	TGCGCCAGCAGCGACGATTCGGGGCCGTATGGCTACACCTTC	CASSDDSGPYGYTF
TRBV6-6	TRBD2	TRBJ2-3	.	TGTGCCAGCAGGGAGCGGGGGTCCAACACAGATACGCAGTATTTT	CASRERGSNTDTQYF
TRBV29-1	TRBD1	TRBJ1-1	.	TGCAGCGTAGGACAGGGGGACACTGAAGCTTTCTTT	CSVGQGDTEAFF
TRBV4-3	TRBD2	TRBJ2-7	.	TGCGCCAGCAGCCAAGATCCCGGGAGGGCCTACGAGCAGTACTTC	CASSQDPGRAYEQYF
TRBV12-3/TRBV12-4	.	TRBJ2-6	.	TGTGCCACCTTCAACCGGGGCAGTGGGGCCAACGTCCTGACTTTC	CATFNRGSGANVLTF
TRBV7-9	.	TRBJ2-7	few	TGTGCCAGCAGCTCCCTCCCTACGGAGGGCCGGGAGCAGTACTTC	CASSSLPTEGREQYF
TRBV20-1	TRBD2	TRBJ2-3	few	TGCAGTGCTAGGAGACCGGGACTACCCAGCACAGATACGCAGTATTTT	CSARRPGLPSTDTQYF
TRBV5-1	TRBD1	TRBJ1-2	few	TGCGCCAGCAGCTACACCGGGACAGGGCTATATGGCTACACCTTC	CASSYTGTGLYGYTF
TRBV20-1	.	TRBJ2-7	.	TGCAGTGCTAGAGCCAGATACAGCGGCTACGAGCAGTACTTC	CSARARYSGYEQYF
TRBV27	.	TRBJ1-2	.	TGTGCCAGCAGGGGAAATGGCTACACCTTC	CASRGNGYTF
TRBV7-3	TRBD2	TRBJ2-5	.	TGTGCCAGCAGCCCACCGGGGGGGCGGTCGGAGACCCAGTACTTC	CASSPPGGRSETQYF
TRBV7-6	TRBD1	TRBJ2-5	few	TGTGCCAGCAGCTGGACAGGGGAGGGAACCCAGTACTTC	CASSWTGEGTQYF
TRBV15	.	TRBJ2-7	few	TGTGCCACCAGCAGATCAGGGTCGGGGCGTGGCGAGCAGTACTTC	CATSRSGSGRGEQYF
TRBV24-1	.	TRBJ1-5	few	TGTGCCACCAGTGATCCTCTGGAGGAGGATCAGCCCCAGCATTTT	CATSDPLEEDQPQHF
TRBV7-2	.	TRBJ1-5	.	TGTGCCAGCAGCTCAACAGGGACTAGCAATCAGCCCCAGCATTTT	CASSSTGTSNQPQHF
TRBV6-5	.	TRBJ1-2	few	TGTGCCAGCAGCCCTACCTGGGGGGCTGGCTATGGCTACACCTTC	CASSPTWGAGYGYTF
TRBV20-1	.	TRBJ2-3	few	TGCAGTGCTAGAGATCCCCGGGGCAGTAGCACAGATACGCAGTATTTT	CSARDPRGSSTDTQYF
TRBV7-8	.	TRBJ1-5	.	TGTGCCAGCAGCTTCCGACAGGAGCCCAATCAGCCCCAGCATTTT	CASSFRQEPNQPQHF
TRBV28	TRBD2	TRBJ2-2	.	TGTGCCAGCACCGCCCCTAGCGGGAGGGCCGCCGGGGAGCTGTTTTTT	CASTAPSGRAAGELFF
TRBV6-1	.	TRBJ2-1	.	TGTGCCAGCAGTGGAATGGAAAGGGGGAGCTCCTACAATGAGCAGTTCTTC	CASSGMERGSSYNEQFF
TRBV6-5	TRBD1	TRBJ1-1	.	TGTGCCAGCAGCCACCGTAAGGGGGCGAGCACTGAAGCTTTCTTT	CASSHRKGASTEAFF
TRBV30	TRBD1	TRBJ1-2	.	TGTGCCTGGAGTGTACGGGGGACAGTCCTTGGCTACACCTTC	CAWSVRGTVLGYTF